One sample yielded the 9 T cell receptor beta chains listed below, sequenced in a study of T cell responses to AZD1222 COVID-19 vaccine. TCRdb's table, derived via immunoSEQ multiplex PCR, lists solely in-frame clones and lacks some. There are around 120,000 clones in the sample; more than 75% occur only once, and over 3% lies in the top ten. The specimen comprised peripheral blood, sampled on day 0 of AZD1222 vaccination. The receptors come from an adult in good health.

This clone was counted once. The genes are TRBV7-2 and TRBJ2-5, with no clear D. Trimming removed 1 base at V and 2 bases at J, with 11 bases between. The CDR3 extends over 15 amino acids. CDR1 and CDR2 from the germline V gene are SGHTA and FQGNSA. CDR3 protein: CASSLVRATQETQYF. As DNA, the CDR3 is TGTGCCAGCAGCTTAGTTCGGGCTACTCAAGAGACCCAGTACTTC.

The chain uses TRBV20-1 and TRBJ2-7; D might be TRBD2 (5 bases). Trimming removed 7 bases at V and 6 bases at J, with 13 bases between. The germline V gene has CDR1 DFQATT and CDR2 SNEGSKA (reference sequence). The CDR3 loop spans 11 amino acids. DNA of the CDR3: TGCAGTGTAGCGACCCTTGGCGAGCAGTACTTC. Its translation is CSVATLGEQYF.

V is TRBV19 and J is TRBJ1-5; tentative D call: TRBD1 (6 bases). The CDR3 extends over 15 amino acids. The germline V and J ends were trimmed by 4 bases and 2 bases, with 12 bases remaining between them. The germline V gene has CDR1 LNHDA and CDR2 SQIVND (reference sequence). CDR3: CASSNSQGGNQPQHF. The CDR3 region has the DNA TGTGCCAGTAGTAACTCACAGGGTGGCAATCAGCCCCAGCATTTT. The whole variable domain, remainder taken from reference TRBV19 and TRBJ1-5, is DGGITQSPKYLFRKEGQNVTLSCEQNLNHDAMYWYRQDPGQGLRLIYYSQIVNDFQKGDIAEGYSVSREKKESFPLTVTSAQKNPTAFYLCASSNSQGGNQPQHFGDGTRLSIL.

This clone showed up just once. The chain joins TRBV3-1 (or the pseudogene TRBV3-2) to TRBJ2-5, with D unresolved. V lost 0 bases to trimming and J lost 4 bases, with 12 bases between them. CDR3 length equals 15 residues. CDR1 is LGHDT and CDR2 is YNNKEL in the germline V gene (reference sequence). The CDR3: CASSQDLRSGETQYF. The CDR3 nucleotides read TGTGCCAGCAGCCAAGATCTGAGGAGTGGAGAGACCCAGTACTTC.

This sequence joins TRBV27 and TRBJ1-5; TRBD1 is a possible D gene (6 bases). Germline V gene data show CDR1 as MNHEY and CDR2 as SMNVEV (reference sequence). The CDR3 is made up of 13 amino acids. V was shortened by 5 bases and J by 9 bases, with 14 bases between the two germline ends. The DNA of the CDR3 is TGTGCCAGCAGTCCTAGGACAGATCGGCCCCAGCATTTT. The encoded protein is CASSPRTDRPQHF.

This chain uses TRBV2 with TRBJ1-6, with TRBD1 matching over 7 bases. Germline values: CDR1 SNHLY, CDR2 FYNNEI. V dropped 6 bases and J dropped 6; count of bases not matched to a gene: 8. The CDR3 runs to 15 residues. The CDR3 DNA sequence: TGTGCCAGCAGGGTGACAGGGATAAGTAATTCACCCCTCCACTTT. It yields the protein CASRVTGISNSPLHF. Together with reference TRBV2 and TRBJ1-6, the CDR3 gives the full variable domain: EPEVTQTPSHQVTQMGQEVILRCVPISNHLYFYWYRQILGQKVEFLVSFYNNEISEKSEIFDDQFSVERPDGSNFTLKIRSTKLEDSAMYFCASRVTGISNSPLHFGNGTRLTVT.

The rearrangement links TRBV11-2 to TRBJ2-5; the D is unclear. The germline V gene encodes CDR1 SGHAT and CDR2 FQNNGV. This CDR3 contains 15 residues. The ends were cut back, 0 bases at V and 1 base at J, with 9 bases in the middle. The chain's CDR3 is CASSLEALSQETQYF. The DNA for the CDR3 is TGTGCCAGCAGCTTAGAGGCCCTATCCCAAGAGACCCAGTACTTC.

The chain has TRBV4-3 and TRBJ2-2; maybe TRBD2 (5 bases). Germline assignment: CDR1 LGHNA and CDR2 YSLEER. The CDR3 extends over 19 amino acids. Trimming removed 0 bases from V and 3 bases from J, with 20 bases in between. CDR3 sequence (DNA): TGCGCCAGCAGCCAAGATTGGGCCTCTAGCCCTCCGGACACCGGGGAGCTGTTTTTT. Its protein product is CASSQDWASSPPDTGELFF.

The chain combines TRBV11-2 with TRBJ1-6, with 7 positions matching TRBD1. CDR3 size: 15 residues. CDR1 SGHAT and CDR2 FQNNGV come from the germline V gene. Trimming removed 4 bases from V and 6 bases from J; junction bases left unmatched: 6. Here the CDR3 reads CASSSSDRSNSPLHF. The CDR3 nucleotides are TGTGCCAGCAGCTCCTCGGACAGGAGTAATTCACCCCTCCACTTT.